One sample yielded the 5 T cell receptor beta chains listed below, sequenced in a study of T cells in Graves' hyperthyroidism and ophthalmopathy (dated by TCRdb to between 2017 and 2020). Library method: multiplex PCR. TCRdb names Illumina HiSeq 2000 as the instrument used. TCR beta CDR3 regions were amplified from RNA transcripts. A first-round RT-PCR of the TCR CDR3 used the HTBI primer set with the Qiagen OneStep RT-PCR kit. The public reads were reanalyzed by TCRdb: fastp trimming at Q25, MiXCR alignment, in-frame beta chains only. For every CDR3 protein sequence, its rows merge into one entry that carries the most common genes and DNA. The sample table holds 400,000 to 450,000 distinct CDR3 sequences, of which under 15% were seen once. The leading ten clones occupy 13% of the sample. Sequencing input: blood. The receptors derive from a young man with Graves' ophthalmopathy.

This clonotype turned up a few times. The chain carries TRBV4-1 and TRBJ2-3; 8 bases match TRBD2. The germline V gene encodes CDR1 MGHRA and CDR2 YSYEKL. The junction had 12 bases not matched to a gene; V was cut back by 3 bases and J by 7 bases. This CDR3 region has 16 residues. CDR3 sequence: CASSQLPGTSGYTQYF. CDR3 coding DNA: TGCGCCAGCAGCCAGCTACCCGGAACTAGCGGATATACGCAGTATTTT.

This clonotype was seen many times. V usage is TRBV7-2 and J usage is TRBJ1-2; D remains ambiguous. V was pared by 1 base and J by 6 bases, with 15 bases between. Germline V lookup: CDR1 SGHTA, CDR2 FQGNSA. The CDR3 sequence is 15 residues long. The CDR3 DNA is TGTGCCAGCAGCTTAGTGGGTCGGTTCGGGGATGGCTACACCTTC. Residues: CASSLVGRFGDGYTF.

V usage is TRBV27 and J usage is TRBJ1-2, with D uncertain. Germline CDR1 MNHEY, CDR2 SMNVEV (reference sequence). This CDR3 is built from 13 residues. V lost 9 bases, J lost 2 bases, and 13 bases lay in between. The CDR3 loop reads CASSNDGNYGYTF. CDR3 sequence (DNA): TGTGCCAGTAGCAACGACGGAAACTATGGCTACACCTTC.

This clonotype has at least ten counts. The rearrangement links TRBV20-1 to TRBJ2-3; the D is unclear. Germline V gene sequence: CDR1 DFQATT, CDR2 SNEGSKA (reference sequence). Trimming removed 5 bases at V and 1 base at J, with 16 bases between. This CDR3 has 15 residues. Here the CDR3 reads CSAPPRGARTDTQYF. CDR3 coding DNA: TGCAGTGCTCCCCCGCGCGGCGCCCGCACAGATACGCAGTATTTT.

At least ten counts were recorded for this clonotype. The rearrangement uses TRBV18 and TRBJ1-1; tentatively, D is TRBD1 (5 bases). This CDR3 contains 15 residues. Looked up from germline, CDR1 is KGHSH and CDR2 is LQKENI. V was shortened by 5 bases and J by 1 base, with 14 bases between the two germline ends. The CDR3 nucleotides read TGTGCCAGCTCATCCCAGCAAGACAGGAACACTGAAGCTTTCTTT. Protein sequence: CASSSQQDRNTEAFF.